The entry that follows covers one T cell receptor beta chain sequence. Under the authors' procedure: The assay estimated nucleated cells by amplifying reference gene primers. Libraries were prepared by immunoSEQ multiplex PCR; TCRdb keeps only in-frame clonotypes and omits some of them. V, J and clone size are taken as reported in that table, and D and trimming were inferred from the DNA itself. The repertoire holds approximately 140,000 clones, with about four fifths as singletons. These data come from a study of blood T cell repertoires in COVID-19. Study summary: The samples span acute and convalescent COVID-19 from the United States, Italy and Spain.

Losses at the gene ends were 4 bases for V and 2 bases for J; bases not matched to a gene: 20. CDR1 and CDR2 from the germline V gene are SGHVT and SQSDAQ. CDR3 length: 19 amino acids. The TCR originated in a human donor with acute or convalescent COVID-19. The donor label of this sample is uncertain. V gene TRBV7-4 combines with J gene TRBJ2-7, with 7 nucleotides matching TRBD1. Material: peripheral blood. The CDR3 sequence is CASSSTDRDPIRGTYEQYV. The CDR3 DNA reads TGTGCCAGCAGCTCGACAGACAGGGACCCCATTCGGGGAACCTACGAGCAGTACGTC.